The 19 T cell receptor beta chains reported below all come from one sample, sequenced in a study of shared clonotypes between healthy human individuals. Here immunoSEQ multiplex PCR was the method, and the copy in TCRdb shows in-frame clones only, minus some. The table records some 1,600,000 clones, 95% to 99% of them present only once. Sequencing was carried out using naive CD4+ T cells sorted from blood. Specified subset: CD45RA+ positively selected. The source is a young man in good health.

As for this clone: Other nucleotide sequences from this sample produce the same CDR3. This chain uses TRBV9 with TRBJ2-7, with a possible D match to TRBD2 (6 bases). Germline V gene lookup returns CDR1 SGDLS and CDR2 YYNGEE. This CDR3 has 15 amino acids. V was clipped by 0 bases and J by 3 bases, with 13 bases between them. CDR3 nucleotide sequence: TGTGCCAGCAGCGTAGGCTTAGCGGAAAACTACGAGCAGTACTTC. Amino acid sequence: CASSVGLAENYEQYF.

The chain combines TRBV12-5 with TRBJ2-7; no definite D call. The V gene lost 4 bases and the J gene lost 11 bases, with 15 bases spanning the gap. This CDR3 spans 12 amino acids. CDR1 is LGHNT, CDR2 FRNRAP, per germline. The CDR3 protein is CASGSLVVLEYF. CDR3 nucleotide sequence: TGTGCTAGTGGTTCGCTCGTAGTCTTGGAGTACTTC. The complete variable domain, with remaining parts taken from reference TRBV12-5 and TRBJ2-7, reads DARVTQTPRHKVTEMGQEVTMRCQPILGHNTVFWYRQTMMQGLELLAYFRNRAPLDDSGMPKDRFSAEMPDATLATLKIQPSEPRDSAVYFCASGSLVVLEYFGPGTRLTVT.

This chain joins TRBV4-3 and TRBJ2-4; 7 positions match TRBD1. J gave up 6 bases and V 0 bases, and 11 bases lay outside the gene matches. This CDR3 has 17 amino acids. Germline lookup yields CDR1 LGHNA and CDR2 YSLEER. This chain's CDR3 is CASSQDGSGTALNIQYF. CDR3 bases: TGCGCCAGCAGCCAAGATGGATCGGGGACAGCTTTAAACATTCAGTACTTC.

The chain uses TRBV5-4 and TRBJ2-7; TRBD2 aligns across 11 bases. This CDR3 is built from 14 residues. V lost 4 bases and J lost 4; bases outside the gene matches: 4. Per germline, CDR1 SGHNT and CDR2 YYREEE (reference sequence). DNA for the CDR3: TGTGCCAGCAGCCAACTAGCGGGAGAATACGAGCAGTACTTC. It yields the protein CASSQLAGEYEQYF.

The chain has TRBV19 and TRBJ2-3; 8 positions match TRBD1. Germline V gives CDR1 LNHDA, CDR2 SQIVND (reference sequence). This CDR3 is 13 amino acids long. J lost 4 bases, V lost 7 bases, and 4 bases had no gene match. The CDR3, as DNA: TGTGCCAGTAAAGACAGGGGCCCAGATACGCAGTATTTT. Its translation is CASKDRGPDTQYF.

The chain is built from TRBV7-2 and TRBJ1-2, with D maybe TRBD1 (6 bases). Germline V gene lookup returns CDR1 SGHTA and CDR2 FQGNSA. Trimming pared 5 bases from V and 7 bases from J, leaving 14 bases between. This CDR3 comprises 13 residues. CDR3 nucleotide sequence: TGTGCCAGCAGCCTAAGACAGGCCGCTGGCTACACCTTC. It yields the protein CASSLRQAAGYTF.

This chain links TRBV2 with TRBJ2-7; D is uncertain. The CDR3 sequence is 13 residues long. Germline CDR1 reads SNHLY; CDR2 reads FYNNEI. Trimming removed 7 bases from V and 8 bases from J, with 18 bases in between. The CDR3 loop reads CASTTGPPGQQYF. For the CDR3, the DNA is TGTGCCAGCACGACCGGGCCCCCCGGACAGCAGTACTTC. Looking up the rest from reference TRBV2 and TRBJ2-7 gives the full variable domain: EPEVTQTPSHQVTQMGQEVILRCVPISNHLYFYWYRQILGQKVEFLVSFYNNEISEKSEIFDDQFSVERPDGSNFTLKIRSTKLEDSAMYFCASTTGPPGQQYFGPGTRLTVT.

The chain joins TRBV25-1 to TRBJ2-7; D is tentatively TRBD1 or TRBD2 (5 bases each). V lost 7 bases and J 9 bases, leaving 16 bases between the germline ends. The germline V gene has CDR1 MGHDK and CDR2 SYGVNS. The length of the CDR3 is 12 residues. CDR3 region: CASMGPGWGQYF. CDR3 bases: TGTGCCAGCATGGGACCGGGTTGGGGGCAGTACTTC.

This chain links TRBV4-1 with TRBJ2-5; D is unresolved. Germline V lookup: CDR1 MGHRA, CDR2 YSYEKL. V lost 0 bases and J 5 bases, leaving 4 bases between the germline ends. The CDR3 extends over 12 amino acids. The CDR3 coding sequence is TGCGCCAGCAGCCAAGATGTTGAGACCCAGTACTTC. Amino acids: CASSQDVETQYF.

The chain employs TRBV19 and TRBJ1-5, with D uncertain. The CDR3 is 19 residues long. Per germline, CDR1 LNHDA and CDR2 SQIVND (reference sequence). Deletions cut 3 bases from V and 0 bases from J, with 21 bases between. DNA for the CDR3: TGTGCCAGTAGTATCGAGTTTACGCAGACCTTCTATAGCAATCAGCCCCAGCATTTT. Protein product: CASSIEFTQTFYSNQPQHF. The full variable domain, rest sourced from reference TRBV19 and TRBJ1-5, is DGGITQSPKYLFRKEGQNVTLSCEQNLNHDAMYWYRQDPGQGLRLIYYSQIVNDFQKGDIAEGYSVSREKKESFPLTVTSAQKNPTAFYLCASSIEFTQTFYSNQPQHFGDGTRLSIL.

The chain carries TRBV27 and TRBJ2-1; the match to TRBD2 covers 9 bases. The length of the CDR3 is 22 residues. Germline loops: CDR1 MNHEY, CDR2 SMNVEV (reference sequence). Losses at the gene ends were 2 bases for V and 12 bases for J; bases not matched to a gene: 32. In DNA form, the CDR3 reads TGTGCCAGCAGTTTAGGGTTTCGTTGGACTAGCGCTACCTCACACCCCCAACAGCGGCAGTTCTTC. It yields the protein CASSLGFRWTSATSHPQQRQFF.

In nucleotides, the CDR3 is TGTGCCAGCAAGTGGGACGATCCCCAGCCCCAGCATTTT. Protein sequence: CASKWDDPQPQHF. The chain employs TRBV2 and TRBJ1-5; D possibly corresponds to TRBD1 (5 bases). The CDR3 has 13 residues. CDR1 and CDR2 from the germline V gene are SNHLY and FYNNEI. Trimming pared 7 bases from V and 7 bases from J, leaving 14 bases between.

Here the CDR3 reads CASSQAGFAAWTGELFF. The CDR3 region has the DNA TGCGCCAGCAGCCAGGCTGGTTTCGCGGCATGGACCGGGGAGCTGTTTTTT. V usage is TRBV4-1 and J usage is TRBJ2-2, with no clear D. The length of the CDR3 is 17 residues. Germline values: CDR1 MGHRA, CDR2 YSYEKL. The V end was cut by 3 bases, the J end by 5 bases, with 19 bases between.

With regard to this clone: This sample includes further DNA sequences coding for the same CDR3. The CDR3 loop is CASSVVGVGEQYF. The CDR3 DNA reads TGTGCCAGCAGCGTGGTGGGAGTGGGCGAGCAGTACTTC. The chain carries TRBV9 and TRBJ2-7; tentative D call: TRBD2 (5 bases). Germline V gene sequence: CDR1 SGDLS, CDR2 YYNGEE. The CDR3 runs to 13 residues. V was cut by 2 bases and J by 6 bases, with 12 bases left in between.

The chain is built from TRBV6-5 and TRBJ1-5; D is perhaps TRBD1 (6 bases). Per the germline V gene, CDR1 is MNHEY and CDR2 is SVGAGI. CDR3 size: 15 residues. V was cut by 0 bases and J by 6 bases, with 12 bases left in between. DNA of the CDR3: TGTGCCAGCAGTTACTCAGGCAGGGGAGGTCAGCCCCAGCATTTT. As protein: CASSYSGRGGQPQHF.

The V gene is TRBV27, the J gene TRBJ1-1; D perhaps matches TRBD1 (6 bases). V was pared by 6 bases and J by 11 bases, with 19 bases between. CDR1 and CDR2 (germline): MNHEY, SMNVEV (reference sequence). CDR3 length: 13 residues. The CDR3 DNA reads TGTGCCAGCAGCCAAGGGGGGGAGAGTTTGGCTTTCTTT. Its protein is CASSQGGESLAFF.

This chain uses TRBV5-1 with TRBJ2-1; TRBD2 aligns across 10 bases. Germline assignment: CDR1 SGHRS and CDR2 YFSETQ. Trimming at V came to 0 bases and at J to 5 bases, leaving 14 bases not matched to a gene. The CDR3 totals 19 residues. The CDR3 here is CASSLGTILAGTTNNEQFF. The CDR3 DNA is TGCGCCAGCAGCTTGGGGACTATACTAGCGGGAACTACAAACAATGAGCAGTTCTTC.

This clone was picked up one time. CDR3 sequence: CASSLVTLAGGRGYQETQYF. In DNA, the CDR3 is TGTGCCAGCAGCTTAGTTACTCTTGCGGGAGGGCGGGGGTACCAAGAGACCCAGTACTTC. This sequence joins TRBV7-3 and TRBJ2-5; 9 bases are shared with TRBD2. Germline values: CDR1 SGHTA, CDR2 FQGTGA. The trim removed 2 bases at V and 0 bases at J, leaving 16 bases unmatched. This CDR3 has 20 amino acids.

This chain joins TRBV6-1 and TRBJ2-1, with D perhaps TRBD2 (6 bases). Germline CDR1 and CDR2: MNHNS and SASEGT. There are 12 residues in the CDR3. V lost 10 bases, J lost 14 bases, and 21 bases lay in between. CDR3 in DNA: TGTGCCACCAATCCACCGGGACTCTCAGAGTTCTTC. It translates to CATNPPGLSEFF.